The T cell receptor (beta chain) under discussion was sequenced for a study of blood T cell repertoires in COVID-19. Turning to the study itself: Samples of COVID-19 (acute and convalescent) were obtained from the United States, Italy and Spain. The cDNA or gDNA used as material had been derived from T cells, B-cell-depleted T cells, or PBMCs.

V was clipped by 0 bases and J by 0 bases, with 10 bases between them. The germline V gene encodes CDR1 SGHNT and CDR2 YYREEE (reference sequence). CDR3 length equals 15 residues. Original processing notes: Amplification from reference gene primers served as the basis for estimated nucleated cell counts. Libraries were prepared by immunoSEQ multiplex PCR; TCRdb keeps only in-frame clonotypes and omits some of them. V and J calls and clone size follow that table, whereas D and trimming were derived from the DNA. The table lists some 220,000 clones, about 85% of them singletons. This clone has just one count.

The receptor was isolated from a woman aged 18-35 years who had recovered from COVID-19. The rearrangement joins TRBV5-4 to TRBJ2-7; weak D call: TRBD2 (5 bases). The sequencing input was peripheral blood. The CDR3 DNA follows: TGTGCCAGCAGCTTGGATGTGGGGAGCTCCTACGAGCAGTACTTC. It is translated as CASSLDVGSSYEQYF.